These 17 T cell receptor beta chains came from one sample sequenced in a study of OX40 agonist ivuxolimab in advanced cancers. Receptors were amplified or captured by the immunoSEQ multiplex PCR assay. The clones in this table, taken by TCRdb from immuneACCESS, are in-frame only. Not every clone is retained; where verified, under half of the shortfall comes from an unresolved V gene, and the cause of the rest is unknown. In this sample the table shows 60,000 to 85,000 clones, around 87% of which occur a single time. The ten most abundant clones make up more than 0.45% of the sample. The source material was CD4+ or CD8+ T cells sorted from blood, sampled in a trial of the OX40 agonist ivuxolimab. Every receptor here comes from an adult with an advanced solid tumor such as melanoma, head and neck, liver or kidney cancer.

The chain couples TRBV7-6 to TRBJ2-1; 15 nucleotides align to TRBD2. J was trimmed by 8 bases and V by 4 bases; bases with no gene match: 9. The CDR3 has 17 amino acids. CDR1 and CDR2 (germline): SGHVS, FNYEAQ. The CDR3 region has the DNA TGTGCCAGCAGCTCCGCACCGGGACTAGCGGGGGGCGATGAGCAGTTCTTC. This sequence encodes CASSSAPGLAGGDEQFF.

DNA of the CDR3: TGTGCCAGTAGTATAGCTGGCCAGGGCCAGTTTGACTATGGCTACACCTTC. It encodes CASSIAGQGQFDYGYTF. The rearrangement joins TRBV19 to TRBJ1-2; D is perhaps TRBD1 (5 bases). V lost 1 base and J 3 bases, leaving 18 bases between the germline ends. The CDR3 spans 17 residues. Germline V gene data show CDR1 as LNHDA and CDR2 as SQIVND (reference sequence).

This chain uses TRBV7-9 with TRBJ1-5; D not certain. The CDR3 length is 13 residues. V was shortened by 5 bases and J by 9 bases, with 14 bases between the two germline ends. Germline V gives CDR1 SEHNR, CDR2 FQNEAQ (reference sequence). CDR3 protein: CASSLQTTGPQHF. The DNA for the CDR3 is TGTGCCAGCAGCCTGCAAACAACCGGGCCCCAGCATTTT.

The chain links TRBV29-1 to TRBJ2-3, with no clear D. The CDR3 has 15 amino acids. Trimming stripped 7 bases from V and 0 bases from J, with 17 bases between. Germline V gives CDR1 SQVTM, CDR2 ANQGSEA. The CDR3 DNA reads TGCAGCGCCCTTAGGAGTCGCTCTAGCACAGATACGCAGTATTTT. It encodes CSALRSRSSTDTQYF.

The chain combines TRBV7-9 with TRBJ2-3, with D unresolved. Trimming took off 8 bases at V and 2 bases at J, with 5 bases between the two ends. Germline loops: CDR1 SEHNR, CDR2 FQNEAQ (reference sequence). There are 11 residues in the CDR3. The CDR3 nucleotides read TGTGCCAGCTCTACCACAGATACGCAGTATTTT. This codes for CASSTTDTQYF. Based on the CDR3 plus reference TRBV7-9 and TRBJ2-3, the full variable domain is DTGVSQNPRHKITKRGQNVTFRCDPISEHNRLYWYRQTLGQGPEFLTYFQNEAQLEKSRLLSDRFSAERPKGSFSTLEIQRTEQGDSAMYLCASSTTDTQYFGPGTRLTVL.

The V and J genes are TRBV11-2 and TRBJ2-7, with 9 bases matching TRBD1. CDR1 SGHAT and CDR2 FQNNGV come from the germline V gene. This CDR3 contains 14 residues. J gave up 4 bases and V 3 bases, and 4 bases lay outside the gene matches. CDR3 nucleotides: TGTGCCAGCAGCTTCGGACAGGGGAAGTACGAGCAGTACTTC. This gives the protein CASSFGQGKYEQYF.

CDR3: CATSREYRGEAFF. CDR3 DNA sequence: TGTGCCACCAGCAGAGAGTACAGGGGAGAAGCTTTCTTT. This rearrangement joins TRBV15 to TRBJ1-1; 7 nucleotides line up with TRBD1. The V and J ends lost 0 bases and 8 bases, in that order; junction bases with no gene match: 3. Germline-derived CDR1 and CDR2 are LNHNV and YYDKDF (reference sequence). The CDR3 totals 13 residues.

The chain links TRBV4-3 to TRBJ1-2; D might be TRBD1 (6 bases). The CDR3 sequence is 13 residues long. The germline gives CDR1 LGHNA, CDR2 YSLEER. The V and J ends lost 4 bases and 5 bases respectively, with 11 bases between them. The CDR3 nucleotides read TGCGCCAGCAGCCTAACGGGGGCTTATGGCTACACCTTC. Translating it yields CASSLTGAYGYTF.

The CDR3 reads CASSFGENYGYTF. CDR3 nucleotide sequence: TGTGCCAGCAGCTTCGGAGAAAACTATGGCTACACCTTC. This chain uses TRBV9 with TRBJ1-2; D is unresolved. V dropped 4 bases and J dropped 2 bases, with 9 bases sitting between them. The CDR3 extends over 13 amino acids. Germline V gene data show CDR1 as SGDLS and CDR2 as YYNGEE.

This clone was seen once. The V call is TRBV5-5, the J call TRBJ1-1; TRBD1 aligns across 8 bases. V was pared by 4 bases and J by 9 bases, with 8 bases of the junction left unmatched. CDR1 SGHKS and CDR2 YYEKEE come from the germline V gene (reference sequence). This CDR3 spans 13 amino acids. CDR3 bases: TGTGCCAGCAGCCCCGGTTCAGGGGGCCAAGCTTTCTTT. Translation gives CASSPGSGGQAFF.

The chain has TRBV18 and TRBJ1-5; D ambiguous. V lost 2 bases, J lost 2 bases, and 10 bases lay in between. The CDR3 spans 15 residues. The germline CDR1 and CDR2 sequences are KGHSH and LQKENI. CDR3 sequence (DNA): TGTGCCAGCTCACCAGGAGGCGGCGGCAATCAGCCCCAGCATTTT. Its translation: CASSPGGGGNQPQHF.

This chain joins TRBV5-1 and TRBJ1-2; 7 bases line up with TRBD1. Losses at the gene ends were 7 bases for V and 0 bases for J; bases not matched to a gene: 12. The CDR3 contains 16 residues. The germline CDR1 and CDR2 sequences are SGHRS and YFSETQ. CDR3 DNA sequence: TGCGCCAGCGACACCGGGACAGACGGACCTAACTATGGCTACACCTTC. Residues: CASDTGTDGPNYGYTF. Using reference TRBV5-1 and TRBJ1-2 for the parts outside the CDR3, the full variable domain is KAGVTQTPRYLIKTRGQQVTLSCSPISGHRSVSWYQQTPGQGLQFLFEYFSETQRNKGNFPGRFSGRQFSNSRSEMNVSTLELGDSALYLCASDTGTDGPNYGYTFGSGTRLTVV.

The chain employs TRBV19 and TRBJ1-1, with D hard to call. V was clipped by 7 bases and J by 4 bases, with 16 bases between them. Germline assignment: CDR1 LNHDA and CDR2 SQIVND (reference sequence). There are 14 residues in the CDR3. The CDR3 bases are TGTGCCAGTAACCACCCTACAGTTACCACTGAAGCTTTCTTT. It translates to CASNHPTVTTEAFF.

This chain connects TRBV6-5 to TRBJ2-6; no reliable D call. This CDR3 has 12 amino acids. The V end lost 8 bases, the J end lost 0 bases, and 2 bases lay between the germline ends. The germline gives CDR1 MNHEY, CDR2 SVGAGI. CDR3 residues: CASLSGANVLTF. CDR3 bases: TGTGCCAGCCTCTCTGGGGCCAACGTCCTGACTTTC.

CDR3 sequence (DNA): TGTGCCAGCAGCGGCCGGGACAGGGGCTACGAGCAGTACTTC. It yields the protein CASSGRDRGYEQYF. The chain employs TRBV5-4 and TRBJ2-7, with 10 bases lining up with TRBD1. In germline, CDR1 is SGHNT, CDR2 YYREEE (reference sequence). V dropped 4 bases and J dropped 3; count of bases not matched to a gene: 4. The CDR3 is 14 residues long.

The rearrangement joins TRBV30 to TRBJ2-7; D ambiguous. The V end was cut by 0 bases, the J end by 2 bases, with 14 bases between. There are 15 residues in the CDR3. From germline, CDR1 is GTSNPN and CDR2 SVGIG (reference sequence). Written as DNA, the CDR3 is TGTGCCTGGAGTGTAAGTAGCCGGCTGCCCTACGAGCAGTACTTC. This codes for CAWSVSSRLPYEQYF.

The chain combines TRBV4-1 with TRBJ1-2, with D possibly TRBD1 on 5 matching bases. In germline, CDR1 is MGHRA, CDR2 YSYEKL. Trimming took 4 bases from V and 4 from J, leaving 13 bases between them. The CDR3 contains 14 residues. The CDR3 region has the DNA TGCGCCAGCAGCCCGGCAGGGATCCTCTATGGCTACACCTTC. This gives the protein CASSPAGILYGYTF.